A selection of T cell receptor beta chains follows, all from one sample in a study of T cells in narcolepsy. Method: immunoSEQ multiplex PCR; TCRdb's copy keeps in-frame clones and lacks some. This sample has around 30,000 clones, with 83% found just once. The sample consisted of CD45RA- memory CD4+ T cells from PBMCs. The source is a human donor with narcolepsy. The CDR3 runs from the conserved cysteine through the conserved F or W. D genes are given only for firm matches. Rows give clone size only sometimes, using once, few, many, or a class for an expanded clone.

clone_size j_call d_call v_call cdr3_length cdr3_aa cdr3_nt
- TRBJ1-6 TRBD1 TRBV6-6 14 CASSYDRGTSPLHF TGTGCCAGCAGTTACGACAGGGGTACTTCACCCCTCCACTTT
- TRBJ1-1 TRBD1 TRBV4-3 16 CASSLRDSKMNTEAFF TGCGCCAGCAGCCTCCGGGACAGCAAGATGAACACTGAAGCTTTCTTT
once TRBJ1-5 - TRBV6-1 14 CASSPGRLNQPQHF TGTGCCAGCAGTCCCGGCAGGTTGAATCAGCCCCAGCATTTT
- TRBJ2-1 - TRBV7-6 12 CASSLDGGEQFF TGTGCCAGCAGCTTAGATGGAGGTGAGCAGTTCTTC
- TRBJ1-1 - TRBV5-1 15 CASSLRGERITEAFF TGCGCCAGCAGCTTGAGGGGGGAACGAATCACTGAAGCTTTCTTT
- TRBJ1-1 - TRBV19 12 CASSIRRGEAFF TGTGCCAGTAGCATCAGACGAGGTGAAGCTTTCTTT
- TRBJ2-3 TRBD2 TRBV19 15 CASSRTSGGKDTQYF TGTGCCAGTAGCCGGACTAGCGGGGGCAAAGATACGCAGTATTTT
- TRBJ1-5 - TRBV9 19 CASSERGKQSGHSNQPQHF TGTGCCAGCAGCGAGCGGGGTAAGCAGTCGGGACATAGCAATCAGCCCCAGCATTTT
- TRBJ2-7 - TRBV6-6 13 CASSYANSYEQYF TGTGCCAGCAGTTACGCTAACTCCTACGAGCAGTACTTC
- TRBJ2-1 TRBD1 TRBV7-2 16 CASSLGLGQGADEQFF TGTGCCAGCAGCTTAGGTTTAGGACAGGGGGCCGATGAGCAGTTCTTC
- TRBJ1-6 - TRBV9 18 CASSGYSLGYGYNSPLHF TGTGCCAGCAGCGGATACAGCCTAGGGTATGGGTATAATTCACCCCTCCACTTT
- TRBJ1-5 - TRBV7-6 13 CASSLPGDQPQHF TGTGCCAGCAGCTTACCAGGTGATCAGCCCCAGCATTTT
- TRBJ2-2 - TRBV2 15 CASRRGTVNTGELFF TGTGCCAGCAGGAGAGGGACTGTGAACACCGGGGAGCTGTTTTTT
- TRBJ2-3 TRBD2 TRBV29-1 16 CSVGVSSGGVSDTQYF TGCAGCGTTGGGGTGTCTAGCGGGGGGGTATCAGATACGCAGTATTTT
- TRBJ1-5 TRBD1 TRBV7-9 16 CASSLLRQGGNQPQHF TGTGCCAGCAGCCTTCTCCGACAGGGAGGCAATCAGCCCCAGCATTTT
- TRBJ2-5 - TRBV6-6 13 CASRGGAEETQYF TGTGCCAGCAGGGGGGGGGCGGAAGAGACCCAGTACTTC
- TRBJ1-2 - TRBV7-2 16 CASSLSGRRSIEGYTF TGTGCCAGCAGCTTATCCGGTCGACGGAGTATAGAAGGCTACACCTTC
- TRBJ2-3 TRBD2 TRBV9 17 CASSVSRTSYRTDTQYF TGTGCCAGCAGCGTAAGTAGGACTAGCTACCGCACAGATACGCAGTATTTT
- TRBJ2-3 - TRBV4-1 16 CASSQDMGGGTDTQYF TGCGCCAGCAGCCAAGATATGGGCGGGGGCACAGATACGCAGTATTTT
- TRBJ2-5 - TRBV6-6 14 CASSYWGAVETQYF TGTGCCAGCAGTTACTGGGGGGCCGTAGAGACCCAGTACTTC
- TRBJ2-7 - TRBV7-9 13 CASSYGKPYEQYF TGTGCCAGCAGCTACGGTAAACCTTACGAGCAGTACTTC
- TRBJ1-2 - TRBV29-1 13 CSVEGGGNYGYTF TGCAGCGTTGAGGGGGGAGGCAACTATGGCTACACCTTC
- TRBJ2-7 TRBD1 TRBV7-8 12 CASSPTGAVQYF TGTGCCAGCAGCCCGACAGGGGCTGTGCAGTACTTC
- TRBJ2-7 - TRBV6-5 16 CASSYSNWGMVNEQYF TGTGCCAGCAGTTACTCGAATTGGGGAATGGTGAACGAGCAGTACTTC
few TRBJ2-7 - TRBV7-2 13 CASSSRPSYEQYF TGTGCCAGCAGCTCCCGGCCCTCCTACGAGCAGTACTTC
- TRBJ1-4 - TRBV6-1 13 CASGEPTNEKLFF TGTGCCAGCGGGGAACCTACTAATGAAAAACTGTTTTTT
once TRBJ2-2 TRBD1 TRBV5-4 17 CASSSYRGQGNTGELFF TGTGCCAGCAGCTCCTACAGGGGTCAGGGGAACACCGGGGAGCTGTTTTTT
- TRBJ1-4 - TRBV7-8 15 CASSLSRQANEKLFF TGTGCCAGCAGCTTATCGCGGCAGGCTAATGAAAAACTGTTTTTT
- TRBJ1-1 - TRBV4-1 13 CASSLNRNTEAFF TGCGCCAGCAGCCTAAATAGGAATACTGAAGCTTTCTTT
- TRBJ1-3 - TRBV6-1 16 CASSGRDRSSGNTIYF TGTGCCAGCAGTGGAAGGGACCGGAGCTCTGGAAACACCATATATTTT
- TRBJ2-6 - TRBV5-6 14 CASSPLGGANVLTF TGTGCCAGCAGCCCACTTGGAGGGGCCAACGTCCTGACTTTC
- TRBJ1-1 - TRBV19 14 CASSSVIGGTEAFF TGTGCCAGTAGCTCCGTTATCGGGGGAACTGAAGCTTTCTTT
- TRBJ1-4 - TRBV29-1 15 CSAGGSHATNEKLFF TGCAGCGCCGGTGGGTCGCACGCAACTAATGAAAAACTGTTTTTT
- TRBJ1-4 - TRBV7-9 13 CASSRPSSEKLFF TGTGCCAGCAGCCGACCCTCTAGTGAAAAACTGTTTTTT
- TRBJ2-7 - TRBV27 14 CASSFSTASYEQYF TGTGCCAGCAGTTTCTCGACAGCCTCCTACGAGCAGTACTTC